This T cell receptor beta chain was captured by sequencing in a study of memory CD4+ T cells and cytomegalovirus serostatus. Study-level findings and limits: The CMV-associated TCR signature appears largely within the CD4+ memory repertoire.

As regards this clone: The antigen is unknown.

Assay: immunoSEQ multiplex PCR; the TCRdb copy retains only in-frame clones and omits some. This table holds approximately 30,000 clones, about 75% found once. Single viable CD3+CD4+CD8-CD45RO+ cells were sorted as the memory CD4+ T cells. This receptor was obtained from an adult in good health and CMV-seronegative. Some clones in this sample may be carry-over from other donors' samples. Sequencing was done on a sample of memory CD4+ T cells from blood.

In DNA, the CDR3 is TGTGCCAGCAGCCCCGTGGGTAAGACCCAGTACTTC. This translates into CASSPVGKTQYF. This sequence joins TRBV5-6 and TRBJ2-5; no firm D call. Trimming cost V 4 bases and J 6 bases, with 10 bases left between them. The CDR3 is 12 residues long. Germline CDR1 SGHDT, CDR2 YYEEEE.